Shown below are 3 T cell receptor beta chains from a single sample sequenced in a study of T cells after somatic rescue of genetic block. Method: immunoSEQ multiplex PCR; TCRdb's copy keeps in-frame clones and lacks some. The profile shows roughly 110,000 clones, around nine tenths of them singletons. Sequenced sample: peripheral blood mononuclear cells (PBMCs). The source of these receptors is a woman aged 18-30 years.

V and J are TRBV7-9 and TRBJ2-1; 11 bases are a match to TRBD2. The CDR3 totals 17 residues. Per germline, CDR1 SEHNR and CDR2 FQNEAQ (reference sequence). Trimming cost V 4 bases and J 0 bases; bases outside gene matches: 5. Written as DNA, the CDR3 is TGTGCCAGCAGCTCTAGACTAGCGGGGAGCTCCTACAATGAGCAGTTCTTC. Its translation is CASSSRLAGSSYNEQFF.

This chain connects TRBV19 to TRBJ1-3, with no clear D. Per germline, CDR1 LNHDA and CDR2 SQIVND (reference sequence). CDR3 length: 15 residues. V lost 1 base, J lost 0 bases, and 7 bases lay in between. CDR3 amino acids: CASSIAGSSGNTIYF. DNA of the CDR3: TGTGCCAGTAGTATAGCAGGATCCTCTGGAAACACCATATATTTT.

In its sample, this clone was seen once. The rearrangement uses TRBV9 and TRBJ2-3; 8 bases line up with TRBD2. Trimming took 0 bases from V and 2 from J; bases not matched to a gene: 5. The germline gives CDR1 SGDLS, CDR2 YYNGEE. The length of the CDR3 is 16 residues. CDR3 nucleotides: TGTGCCAGCAGCGTAGCTAAGCGGGGGAACACAGATACGCAGTATTTT. Translated, it gives CASSVAKRGNTDTQYF.